Sequencing of this T cell receptor (beta chain) was carried out in a study of T cells in Graves' hyperthyroidism and ophthalmopathy. What was amplified from RNA transcripts were TCR beta CDR3 regions. When the TCR CDR3 underwent first-round RT-PCR, the HTBI primer set was used. A single record per CDR3 protein comes from TCRdb applying MiXCR to the multiplex PCR reads. This table holds about 400,000 distinct CDR3 sequences, about 14% found once. Trimming pared 5 bases from V and 4 bases from J, leaving 14 bases between. Per germline, CDR1 SGHTA and CDR2 FQGNSA. The CDR3 totals 14 residues. The chain recombines TRBV7-2 with TRBJ2-5, with D tentatively TRBD2 (5 bases). The sequenced sample consisted of blood. This TCR came from a man in his forties or fifties with Graves' ophthalmopathy. The CDR3 region is CASSASGELETQYF. The CDR3 DNA follows: TGTGCCAGCAGCGCCTCCGGGGAATTAGAGACCCAGTACTTC. The variable domain in full, with the rest retrieved from reference TRBV7-2 and TRBJ2-5, is GAGVSQSPSNKVTEKGKDVELRCDPISGHTALYWYRQSLGQGLEFLIYFQGNSAPDKSGLPSDRFSAERTGGSVSTLTIQRTQQEDSAVYLCASSASGELETQYFGPGTRLLVL.